Shown below are 6 T cell receptor beta chains from a single sample sequenced in a study of cytomegalovirus exposure and HLA in healthy donors. This PCR relied on a set of 60 Vbeta primers and 13 Jbeta primers. TCRdb's copy holds only in-frame clones and misses some; the assay was immunoSEQ multiplex PCR. The repertoire holds about 160,000 clones, with roughly 80% as singletons. The sequenced material came from PBMCs. The receptors shown here come from a young man in good health and CMV-seropositive.

The chain couples TRBV10-1 to TRBJ1-4, with 8 nucleotides matching TRBD1. The length of the CDR3 is 16 residues. The germline gives CDR1 WNHNN, CDR2 SYGVQD (reference sequence). The ends lost 0 bases at V and 5 bases at J; junction bases unmatched: 5. The CDR3, as DNA: TGCGCCAGCAGTGAGTCGATCGGACAGGGCAATGAAAAACTGTTTTTT. Translating it yields CASSESIGQGNEKLFF.

As to this clone: Mismatch with germline at one junction end may stem from a read error. J is TRBJ1-1 and V is TRBV7-9; 7 nucleotides agree with TRBD1. This CDR3 is built from 16 residues. Per the germline V gene, CDR1 is SEHNR and CDR2 is FQNEAQ (reference sequence). CDR3 nucleotides: TGTTCCAGCAGCTTAGTAGGGGGGACAGTGAACACTGAAGCTTTCTTT. This encodes CSSSLVGGTVNTEAFF.

The chain is built from TRBV4-1 and TRBJ2-2; 7 bases are a match to TRBD2. This CDR3 region has 15 residues. Germline V CDR1 and CDR2: MGHRA, YSYEKL. V shed 8 bases, J shed 4 bases, and the junction held 10 bases outside the gene matches. The CDR3 coding sequence is TGCGCCAGCCGCTACTGGGAGGGGAGCACCGGGGAGCTGTTTTTT. This codes for CASRYWEGSTGELFF.

The V call is TRBV11-2, the J call TRBJ2-7, with D maybe TRBD2 (5 bases). This CDR3 contains 15 residues. Germline CDR1 SGHAT, CDR2 FQNNGV. With 1 base removed from V and 4 bases from J, the gap between germline ends came to 14 bases. CDR3 region: CASSLAGTSPYEQYF. The CDR3, as DNA: TGTGCCAGCAGCTTAGCGGGAACTTCCCCTTACGAGCAGTACTTC.

The chain employs TRBV13 and TRBJ1-2; 8 nucleotides align to TRBD1. CDR1 and CDR2 (germline): PRHDT, FYEKMQ (reference sequence). The CDR3 is 14 residues long. The J segment lost 6 bases and the V segment lost 5 bases, leaving 8 bases of the junction unmatched. CDR3 DNA sequence: TGTGCCAGCAGCCCGGGCGACAGGGGTGATGGCTACACCTTC. As protein: CASSPGDRGDGYTF.

V is TRBV4-2 and J is TRBJ2-5, with a tentative D call TRBD1 (5 bases). The germline V and J ends were trimmed by 0 bases and 10 bases, with 9 bases remaining between them. CDR1 LGHNA and CDR2 YNFKEQ come from the germline V gene. The CDR3 is 12 amino acids. CDR3 sequence: CASSQDRGIQYF. CDR3 bases: TGTGCCAGCAGCCAAGATAGGGGAATCCAGTACTTC.